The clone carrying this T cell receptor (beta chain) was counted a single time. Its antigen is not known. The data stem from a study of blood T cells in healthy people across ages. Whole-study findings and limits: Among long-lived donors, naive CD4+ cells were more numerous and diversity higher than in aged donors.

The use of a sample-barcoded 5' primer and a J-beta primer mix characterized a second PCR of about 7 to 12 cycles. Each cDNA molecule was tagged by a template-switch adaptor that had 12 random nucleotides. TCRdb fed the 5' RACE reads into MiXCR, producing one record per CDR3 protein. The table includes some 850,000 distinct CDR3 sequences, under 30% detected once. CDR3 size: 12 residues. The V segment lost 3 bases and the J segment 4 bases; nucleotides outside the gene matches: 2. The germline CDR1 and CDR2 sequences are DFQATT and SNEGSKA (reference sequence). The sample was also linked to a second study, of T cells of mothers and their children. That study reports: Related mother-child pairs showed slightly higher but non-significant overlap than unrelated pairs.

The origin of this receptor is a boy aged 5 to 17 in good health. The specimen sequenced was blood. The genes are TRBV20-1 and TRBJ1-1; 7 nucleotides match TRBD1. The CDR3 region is CSASGTATEAFF. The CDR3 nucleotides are TGCAGTGCTAGTGGGACAGCCACTGAAGCTTTCTTT.